The present T cell receptor beta chain was sequenced within a study of blood T cell repertoires in COVID-19. Study-level background: COVID-19 samples collected from the United States, Italy and Spain covered acute and convalescent phases. Nucleic acid was either cDNA or gDNA, and it came from T cells, B-cell-depleted T cells, or PBMCs.

In the authors' methods: Researchers report that nucleated cell counts were estimated from reference gene primer amplification. Assay used: immunoSEQ multiplex PCR; TCRdb lists only in-frame clones, some missing. The V and J calls and the clone size are those of that table, but D and trimming were determined from the DNA. The data hold around 200,000 clones, with about nine tenths observed a single time. Looked up from germline, CDR1 is KGHSH and CDR2 is LQKENI. CDR3 length equals 15 residues. Trimming removed 3 bases from V and 10 bases from J, with 19 bases in between. The sequence came from a man between 50 and 59 years old with acute or convalescent COVID-19. Sequenced: peripheral blood. The chain carries TRBV18 and TRBJ1-5, with D possibly being TRBD1 (5 bases). CDR3 residues: CASSPLGGDGEPQHF. CDR3 coding DNA: TGTGCCAGCTCACCCCTTGGCGGGGACGGGGAACCCCAGCATTTT.